This T cell receptor (beta chain) was documented in a study of graft-versus-host responses after intestinal transplantation. The V and J ends lost 5 bases and 3 bases, in that order; junction bases with no gene match: 7. This CDR3 is 16 amino acids long. Germline-derived CDR1 and CDR2 are MDHEN and SYDVKM. Repertoires were generated with immunoSEQ multiplex PCR, while TCRdb's copy carries only in-frame clones and drops some. In the table there are about 130,000 clones, about 90% of which are singletons. Notes on this clone: Its cognate antigen is unknown.

This specimen was unstimulated CD4+ T cells sorted from spleen or lymph node cells, taken before intestinal transplant. The chain joins TRBV28 to TRBJ2-5; 12 nucleotides line up with TRBD2. The clonotype originates from a human donor who received an intestinal transplant. The CDR3: CASSPLAGGWEETQYF. The CDR3, as DNA: TGTGCCAGCAGTCCCCTAGCGGGAGGGTGGGAAGAGACCCAGTACTTC.